A selection of T cell receptor beta chains follows, all from one sample in a study of blood T cell repertoires in COVID-19. TCRdb's table, derived via immunoSEQ multiplex PCR, lists solely in-frame clones and lacks some. This sample has tens of thousands of clones, with about four fifths found just once. Material: peripheral blood. The receptor set was obtained from a human donor in a cohort sampled during active COVID-19. Each CDR3 is given with its conserved first and last residue. A D gene is named only where the DNA matches it firmly. Not all rows give a size; the values are once, few, many and, for expanded clones, a class.

clone_size d_call j_call v_call cdr3_aa cdr3_nt
many - TRBJ2-4 TRBV12-3/TRBV12-4 CASSLSGIQYF TGTGCCAGCAGTTTATCGGGCATTCAGTACTTC
- - TRBJ2-3 TRBV5-4 CASSLGGGFTDTQYF TGTGCCAGCAGCTTGGGGGGAGGTTTCACAGATACGCAGTATTTT
- - TRBJ2-6 TRBV12-3/TRBV12-4 CASRGLGVLTF TGTGCCAGCAGGGGCCTTGGAGTCCTGACTTTC
once - TRBJ1-4 TRBV18 CASSLLIFSDSSNEKLFF TGTGCCAGCTCACTCTTGATTTTCTCGGACTCCTCTAATGAAAAACTGTTTTTT
- TRBD1 TRBJ2-7 TRBV4-2 CASSQGGQGYEQYF TGTGCCAGCAGCCAAGGGGGACAGGGCTACGAGCAGTACTTC
- - TRBJ2-7 TRBV3-1/TRBV3-2 CASSLGAAEQYF TGTGCCAGCAGCCTGGGGGCAGCCGAGCAGTACTTC
few - TRBJ2-2 TRBV7-6 CASSATVPGNTGELFF TGTGCCAGCAGCGCGACTGTGCCCGGGAACACCGGGGAGCTGTTTTTT
once - TRBJ2-5 TRBV10-3 CAIRRERQETQYF TGTGCCATCAGGAGGGAGAGACAAGAGACCCAGTACTTC
once - TRBJ2-3 TRBV5-6 CASSLRTGSSTDTQYF TGTGCCAGCAGCTTAAGGACTGGATCGAGCACAGATACGCAGTATTTT
few TRBD1 TRBJ1-3 TRBV4-1 CASSQLPGTGASSGNTIYF TGCGCCAGCAGCCAATTACCCGGGACAGGGGCTTCCTCTGGAAACACCATATATTTT
once - TRBJ2-1 TRBV5-5 CASSLTVFSYNEQFF TGTGCCAGCAGTTTGACAGTTTTCTCCTACAATGAGCAGTTCTTC
- - TRBJ2-7 TRBV12-3/TRBV12-4 CASSLGWREQYF TGTGCCAGCAGTTTAGGGTGGAGGGAGCAGTACTTC
- TRBD2 TRBJ2-7 TRBV10-2 CASQIGLAGGREQYF TGCGCCAGCCAAATTGGACTAGCGGGGGGGAGGGAGCAGTACTTC
few - TRBJ2-1 TRBV9 CASSAYSATGDEQFF TGTGCCAGCAGCGCCTACTCAGCAACGGGAGATGAGCAGTTCTTC
- - TRBJ1-1 TRBV3-1/TRBV3-2 CASGPSRSLNTEAFF TGTGCCAGCGGTCCGAGTAGATCTTTGAACACTGAAGCTTTCTTT
- TRBD1 TRBJ1-2 TRBV6-2/TRBV6-3 CASSTLGQGTPYGYTF TGTGCCAGCAGTACCCTCGGACAGGGAACCCCCTATGGCTACACCTTC
- - TRBJ1-4 TRBV10-2 CASGGAEGKLFF TGCGCCAGCGGGGGGGCGGAGGGTAAACTGTTTTTT
- - TRBJ2-2 TRBV5-4 CASSLKGRVTGELFF TGTGCCAGCAGCTTGAAAGGCAGGGTCACCGGGGAGCTGTTTTTT
once - TRBJ1-4 TRBV19 CASSNARAATNEKLFF TGTGCCAGTAGCAATGCCAGGGCTGCAACTAATGAAAAACTGTTTTTT
- - TRBJ2-7 TRBV18 CASSPRRGLDEQYF TGTGCCAGCTCACCGCGCAGGGGCCTGGACGAGCAGTACTTC
- TRBD1 TRBJ2-6 TRBV5-4 CASRLQGAPGANVLTF TGTGCCAGCAGGCTCCAGGGGGCGCCTGGGGCCAACGTCCTGACTTTC
- TRBD1 TRBJ1-5 TRBV28 CASSPFRGRSGNQPQHF TGTGCCAGCAGCCCCTTCAGGGGGCGGTCGGGCAATCAGCCCCAGCATTTT
- - TRBJ2-1 TRBV2 CASSTTRSYNEQFF TGTGCCAGCTCTACGACACGTTCCTACAATGAGCAGTTCTTC
- - TRBJ2-7 TRBV7-9 CASSANRAPYEQYF TGTGCCAGCAGCGCCAACAGGGCCCCCTACGAGCAGTACTTC
- - TRBJ2-7 TRBV6-5 CASSDRGYEQYF TGTGCCAGCAGCGATCGGGGTTACGAGCAGTACTTC
few - TRBJ1-2 TRBV24-1 CATSEGPGVGYTF TGTGCCACCAGTGAAGGACCAGGGGTAGGCTACACCTTC
- - TRBJ1-1 TRBV19 CASTSWALRNTEAFF TGTGCCAGTACCTCCTGGGCCCTCAGAAACACTGAAGCTTTCTTT
- TRBD1 TRBJ1-2 TRBV5-8 CASSPRDSQYGYTF TGTGCCAGCAGCCCCAGGGACAGCCAATATGGCTACACCTTC
- TRBD2 TRBJ2-1 TRBV5-1 CASSPLAGVHNEQFF TGCGCCAGCAGCCCACTAGCGGGAGTTCACAATGAGCAGTTCTTC
many TRBD1 TRBJ2-7 TRBV5-6 CARYRDRGPYEQYF TGTGCCAGATACCGGGACAGGGGGCCCTACGAGCAGTACTTC
- - TRBJ1-6 TRBV2 CASSDLGQKLPLHF TGTGCCAGCAGTGATTTGGGACAAAAGTTACCCCTCCACTTT
once - TRBJ1-4 TRBV4-2 CASSQDRGATYEKLFF TGTGCCAGCAGCCAAGATCGGGGGGCGACATATGAAAAACTGTTTTTT
- TRBD2 TRBJ2-1 TRBV9 CASSVEVGWRGVHEQFF TGTGCCAGCAGCGTAGAGGTCGGGTGGCGGGGGGTGCATGAGCAGTTCTTC
- TRBD2 TRBJ2-1 TRBV10-1 CASSDPLAGHNEQFF TGCGCCAGCAGCGACCCTCTAGCGGGCCACAATGAGCAGTTCTTC
once - TRBJ1-1 TRBV7-9 CASSRAGGTVEAFF TGTGCTAGCAGCCGGGCGGGGGGAACTGTGGAAGCTTTCTTT
- - TRBJ1-1 TRBV4-1 CASSQDLGTGYTEAFF TGCGCCAGCAGCCAAGATCTAGGTACGGGGTACACTGAAGCTTTCTTT
- TRBD1 TRBJ1-2 TRBV7-9 CASSSGQGAFGYTF TGTGCCAGCAGTTCCGGACAGGGGGCGTTTGGCTACACCTTC
- - TRBJ1-5 TRBV11-2 CASSGGTGSPNQPQHF TGTGCCAGCAGCGGGGGGACGGGCTCCCCGAATCAGCCCCAGCATTTT
- TRBD2 TRBJ2-2 TRBV4-2 CASSQEPGGNTGELFF TGTGCCAGCAGCCAAGAACCGGGAGGGAACACCGGGGAGCTGTTTTTT
- - TRBJ1-5 TRBV6-5 CASGPDRPQPQHF TGTGCCAGCGGCCCCGACAGGCCGCAGCCCCAGCATTTT
once TRBD2 TRBJ2-1 TRBV9 CASSVAAGLVGEQFF TGTGCCAGCAGCGTAGCGGCGGGACTAGTGGGTGAGCAGTTCTTC
- - TRBJ1-2 TRBV4-1 CASSQDVGGRSGYGYTF TGCGCCAGCAGCCAAGATGTCGGGGGGCGCAGCGGCTATGGCTACACCTTC
- - TRBJ2-2 TRBV19 CASRTKSGTGELFF TGTGCCAGTAGAACAAAATCGGGAACCGGGGAGCTGTTTTTT
- TRBD1 TRBJ2-7 TRBV4-2 CASSHGDSYYEQYF TGTGCCAGCAGCCATGGGGACAGTTACTACGAGCAGTACTTC
- - TRBJ2-7 TRBV27 CASSLSSGRTYEQYF TGTGCCAGCAGTTTATCGTCAGGGCGCACCTACGAGCAGTACTTC